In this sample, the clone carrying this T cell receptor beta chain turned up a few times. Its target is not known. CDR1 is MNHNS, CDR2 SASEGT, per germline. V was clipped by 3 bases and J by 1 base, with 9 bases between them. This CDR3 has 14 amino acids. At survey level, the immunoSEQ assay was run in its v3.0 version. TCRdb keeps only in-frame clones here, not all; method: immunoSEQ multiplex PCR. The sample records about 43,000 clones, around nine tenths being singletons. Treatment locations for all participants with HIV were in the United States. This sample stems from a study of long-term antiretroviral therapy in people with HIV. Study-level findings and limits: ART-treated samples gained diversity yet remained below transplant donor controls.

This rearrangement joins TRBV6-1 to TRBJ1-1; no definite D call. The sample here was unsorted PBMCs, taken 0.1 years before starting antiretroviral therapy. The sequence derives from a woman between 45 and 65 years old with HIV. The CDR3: CASSDGRENTEAFF. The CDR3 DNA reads TGTGCCAGCAGTGATGGACGGGAGAACACTGAAGCTTTCTTT.